This T cell receptor beta chain appears in the sequencing data of a study of cytomegalovirus exposure and HLA in healthy donors. The germline V gene has CDR1 MRHNA and CDR2 SNTAGT. V dropped 8 bases and J dropped 1 base, with 11 bases sitting between them. This CDR3 is 14 amino acids long. Here immunoSEQ multiplex PCR was the method, and the copy in TCRdb shows in-frame clones only, minus some. The sample has 170,000 or so clones; 85% are singletons. Among the 120 or so subjects of the validation cohort, separate from the roughly 650-subject first cohort, were the donors. The chain employs TRBV6-4 and TRBJ2-2; weak D call: TRBD2 (5 bases). The sequence was obtained from a man aged 18-30 years in good health and CMV-seropositive. The sequenced material came from PBMCs. The CDR3 loop is CASRGNWNTGELFF. For the CDR3, the DNA is TGTGCCAGCCGAGGGAACTGGAACACCGGGGAGCTGTTTTTT.